This entry concerns a single T cell receptor (beta chain). Its cognate antigen is unknown. The source of the sample is a study of T cells in Graves' hyperthyroidism and ophthalmopathy. CDR3 length: 15 amino acids. From germline, CDR1 is MNHEY and CDR2 SMNVEV (reference sequence). V lost 1 base and J lost 5; bases outside the gene matches: 7. TCR beta CDR3 region amplification was performed from RNA transcripts. A first-round RT-PCR of the TCR CDR3 used the HTBI primer set. Using its own MiXCR run on the multiplex PCR reads, TCRdb lists one record per CDR3 protein. The sample has about 360,000 distinct CDR3 sequences; around 25% are singletons. Findings and limits, study-wide: Among thyroid clonotypes expanded above 0.001, most also appeared in blood.

The chain joins TRBV27 to TRBJ2-5; 7 nucleotides agree with TRBD2. Sequencing was carried out using blood. The sequence was collected from a man aged 50-59 years with Graves' hyperthyroidism. The CDR3 DNA is TGTGCCAGCAGTTTATGGGGGGGGTCGGAGGAGACCCAGTACTTC. Translation gives CASSLWGGSEETQYF.